This T cell receptor (beta chain) was identified during a study of T cell responses to AZD1222 COVID-19 vaccine. About this clone: Antigen: not known.

Study outcomes and limitations: Just a handful of AZD1222 recipients were seropositive at baseline. White British donors predominated, females outnumbered males, and clonal diversity was possibly underestimated.

Measured with immunoSEQ multiplex PCR; TCRdb has only the in-frame clones, and not every one. The repertoire holds roughly 140,000 clones, with over 80% as singletons. Between the trimmed V and J ends, which lost 7 bases and 0 bases, there was a span of 12 bases. The CDR3 consists of 14 residues. Germline CDR1 LNHDA, CDR2 SQIVND (reference sequence). Pooling of second doses given at about 4 or about 12 weeks was done. The J gene is TRBJ1-1, the V gene TRBV19; tentative D call: TRBD1 (5 bases). This sample comprised peripheral blood, obtained 28 days after the second AZD1222 dose. The receptor was derived from an adult who received the AZD1222 COVID-19 vaccine. The CDR3 reads CASNLGHMNTEAFF. CDR3 in DNA: TGTGCCAGTAACCTCGGACATATGAACACTGAAGCTTTCTTT.